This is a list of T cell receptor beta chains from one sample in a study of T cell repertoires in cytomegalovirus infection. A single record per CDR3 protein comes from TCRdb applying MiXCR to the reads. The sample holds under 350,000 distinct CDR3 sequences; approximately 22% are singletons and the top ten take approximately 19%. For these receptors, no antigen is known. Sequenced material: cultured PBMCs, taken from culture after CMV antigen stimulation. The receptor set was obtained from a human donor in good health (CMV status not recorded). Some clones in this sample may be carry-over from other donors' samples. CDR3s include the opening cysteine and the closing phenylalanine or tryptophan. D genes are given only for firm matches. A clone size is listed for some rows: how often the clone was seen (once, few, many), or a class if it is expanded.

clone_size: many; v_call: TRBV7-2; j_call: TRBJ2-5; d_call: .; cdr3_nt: TGTGCCAGCAGCTTAGAACGGCGATTTCAAGAGACCCAGTACTTC; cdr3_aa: CASSLERRFQETQYF
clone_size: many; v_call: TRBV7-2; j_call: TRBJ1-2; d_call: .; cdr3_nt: TGTGCCAGCAGCTTAGCGGGCTACACCTTC; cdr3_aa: CASSLAGYTF
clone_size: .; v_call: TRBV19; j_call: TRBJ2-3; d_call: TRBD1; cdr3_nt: TGTGCCAGTAGTCGGACAGGGAAATCTAGCACAGATACGCAGTATTTT; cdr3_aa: CASSRTGKSSTDTQYF
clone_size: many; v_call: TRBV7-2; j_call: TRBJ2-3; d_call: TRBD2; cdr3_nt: TGTGCCAGCAGCCAGCGAGGTAGCGGGAGGTATACGCAGTATTTT; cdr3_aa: CASSQRGSGRYTQYF
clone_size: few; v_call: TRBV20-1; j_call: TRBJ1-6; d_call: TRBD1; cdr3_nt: TGCAGTGCGCCCGGGACAGGGAGGGATTCACCCCTCCACTTT; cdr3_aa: CSAPGTGRDSPLHF
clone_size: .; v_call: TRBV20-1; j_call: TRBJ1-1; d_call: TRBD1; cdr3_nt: TGCAGTGCAAGTAAGGGACAGCAGGGTGGTGAAGCTTTCTTT; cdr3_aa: CSASKGQQGGEAFF
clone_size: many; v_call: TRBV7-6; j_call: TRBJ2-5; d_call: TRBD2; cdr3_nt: TGTGCCAGCAGCTTAATCTCGGGAGGGTACCAAGAGACCCAGTACTTC; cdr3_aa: CASSLISGGYQETQYF
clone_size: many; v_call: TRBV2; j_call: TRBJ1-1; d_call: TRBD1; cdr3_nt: TGTGCCAGCTCGGGGCAGGGGGGCACTGAAGCTTTCTTT; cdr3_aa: CASSGQGGTEAFF
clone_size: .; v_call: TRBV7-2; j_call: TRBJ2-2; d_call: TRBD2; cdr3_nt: TGTGCCAGCAGCGTGGGACTAGCGGTTTACACCGGGGAGCTGTTTTTT; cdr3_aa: CASSVGLAVYTGELFF
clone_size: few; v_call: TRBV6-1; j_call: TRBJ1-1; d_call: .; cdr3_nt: TGTGCCAGCAGCGCCGGGAGGGGGACTGAAGCTTTCTTT; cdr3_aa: CASSAGRGTEAFF
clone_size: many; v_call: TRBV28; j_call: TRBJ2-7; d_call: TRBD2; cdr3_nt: TGTGCCAGCAGTTTGGGGCCCGGACTAGCGGGAGTTCACCGTAACGAGCAGTACTTC; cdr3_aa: CASSLGPGLAGVHRNEQYF
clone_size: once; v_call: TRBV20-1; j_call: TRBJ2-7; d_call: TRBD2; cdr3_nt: TGCAGTGCTCAGGGACTAGCGGAAGCCTACGAGCAGTACTTC; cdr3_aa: CSAQGLAEAYEQYF
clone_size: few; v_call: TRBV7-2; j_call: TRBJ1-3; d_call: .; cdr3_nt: TGTGCCAGCAGCCTCTTTTCCGGCTCTGGAAACACCATATATTTT; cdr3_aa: CASSLFSGSGNTIYF
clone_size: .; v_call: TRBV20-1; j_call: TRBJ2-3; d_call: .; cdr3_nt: TGCAGTGTAATGCGGGGTCAGGTCACAGATACGCGGTATTTT; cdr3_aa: CSVMRGQVTDTRYF
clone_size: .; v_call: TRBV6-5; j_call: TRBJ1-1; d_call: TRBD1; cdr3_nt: TGTGCCAGCAGTTACGGGGGGACAGGCCAAGCTTTCTTT; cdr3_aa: CASSYGGTGQAFF
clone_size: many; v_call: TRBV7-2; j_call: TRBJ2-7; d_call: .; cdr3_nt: TGTGCCAGCAGCTTGGTAGCGAGCGAGCAGTACTTC; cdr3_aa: CASSLVASEQYF
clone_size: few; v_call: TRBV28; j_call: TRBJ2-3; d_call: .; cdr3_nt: TGTGCCAGCCATGAGGCGGGCGACTCAGATACGCAGTATTTT; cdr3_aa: CASHEAGDSDTQYF
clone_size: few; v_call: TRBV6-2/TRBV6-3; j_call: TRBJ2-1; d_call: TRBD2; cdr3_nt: TGTGCCAGCAGTCTCACCGTACTAGCGGCCGTATCAGACAATGAGCAGTTCTTC; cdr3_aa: CASSLTVLAAVSDNEQFF
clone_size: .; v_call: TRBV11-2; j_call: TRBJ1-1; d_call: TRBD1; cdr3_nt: TGTGCCAGCAGCTTCCCCTTGACAGGGTCGGACACTGAAGCTTTCTTT; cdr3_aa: CASSFPLTGSDTEAFF
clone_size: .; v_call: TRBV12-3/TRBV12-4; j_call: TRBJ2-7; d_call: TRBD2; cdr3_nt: TGTGCCAGCAGCCAGGACGGACTAGCACTCGAGCAGTACTTC; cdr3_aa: CASSQDGLALEQYF
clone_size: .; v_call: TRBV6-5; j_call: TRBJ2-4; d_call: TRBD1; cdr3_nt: TGTGCCAGCAGGGACAGGTTAGCCAAAAACATTCAGTACTTC; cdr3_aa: CASRDRLAKNIQYF
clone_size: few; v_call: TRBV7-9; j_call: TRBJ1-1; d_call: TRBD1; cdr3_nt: TGTGCCAGCAGCTTAGGGACAGGGGGCGGGAGGAACACTGAAGCTTTCTTT; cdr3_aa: CASSLGTGGGRNTEAFF
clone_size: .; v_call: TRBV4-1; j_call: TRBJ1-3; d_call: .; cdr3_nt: TGCGCCAGCAGCCGCGTGGGGCTCTCTGGAAACACCATATATTTT; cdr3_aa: CASSRVGLSGNTIYF
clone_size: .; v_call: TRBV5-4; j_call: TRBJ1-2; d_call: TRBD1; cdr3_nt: TGTGCCAGCAGCACCCCCGACAGGGATTTCGGCTACACCTTC; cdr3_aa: CASSTPDRDFGYTF
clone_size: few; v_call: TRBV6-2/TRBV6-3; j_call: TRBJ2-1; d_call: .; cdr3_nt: TGTGCCAGCAGTCAACGCATTGGGGGCCTTTACAATGAGCAGTTCTTC; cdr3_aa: CASSQRIGGLYNEQFF
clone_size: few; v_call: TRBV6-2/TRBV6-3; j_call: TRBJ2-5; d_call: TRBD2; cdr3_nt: TGTGCCAGCAGAACACCGAAAAGTAGCGGGAGAGAGCAAGAGACCCAGTACTTC; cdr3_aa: CASRTPKSSGREQETQYF
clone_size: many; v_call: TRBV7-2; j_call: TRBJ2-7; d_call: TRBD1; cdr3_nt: TGTGCCAGCAGCTTAGGCCCAGGGGGTGAGTACGAGCAGTACTTC; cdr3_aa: CASSLGPGGEYEQYF
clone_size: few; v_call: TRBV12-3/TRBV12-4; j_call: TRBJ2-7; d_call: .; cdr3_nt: TGTGCCAGCAGTTTTGGAATCCCCTACGAGCAGTACTTC; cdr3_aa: CASSFGIPYEQYF
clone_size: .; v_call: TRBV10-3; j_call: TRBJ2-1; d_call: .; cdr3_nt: TGTGCCATCAGTCCACCCGGCGAACACAATGAGCAGTTCTTC; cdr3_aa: CAISPPGEHNEQFF
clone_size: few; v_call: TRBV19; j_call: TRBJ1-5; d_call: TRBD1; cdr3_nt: TGTGCCAGTAGGGGGGACAGGGAGTTTGACAATCAGCCCCAGCATTTT; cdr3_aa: CASRGDREFDNQPQHF
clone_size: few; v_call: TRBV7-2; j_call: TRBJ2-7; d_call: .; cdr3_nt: TGTGCCAGCAGCACAACGGGGAGCCCCGACGAGCAGTACTTC; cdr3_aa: CASSTTGSPDEQYF